This T cell receptor beta chain was profiled in a study of OX40 agonist ivuxolimab in advanced cancers. Background on the study: Dose-escalation patients had hepatocellular carcinoma, melanoma, renal cell or head and neck cancer.

Sequencing used immunoSEQ multiplex PCR; TCRdb keeps in-frame clones, though not all of them. This table holds 65,000 to 95,000 clones, around 86% found once. The germline V gene encodes CDR1 MNHNS and CDR2 SASEGT. The J segment lost 2 bases and the V segment lost 3 bases, leaving 1 base of the junction unmatched. The CDR3 extends over 15 amino acids. This specimen was CD4+ or CD8+ T cells sorted from blood, taken in a trial of the OX40 agonist ivuxolimab. The TCR sequence derives from an adult with an advanced solid tumor such as melanoma, head and neck, liver or kidney cancer. V usage is TRBV6-1 and J usage is TRBJ2-6; 7 bases map to TRBD1. The CDR3 DNA reads TGTGCCAGCAGTGATGGGACAGCTGGGGCCAACGTCCTGACTTTC. Protein: CASSDGTAGANVLTF.